The 25 T cell receptor beta chains in this list originate from one sample, sequenced in a study of T cell repertoires in cytomegalovirus infection. TCRdb re-called the reads through MiXCR, storing one row per CDR3 protein. The sample shows around 340,000 distinct CDR3 sequences, almost 30% of them seen only once. For these TCRs, the target antigens are not known. The sample in question was cultured PBMCs, obtained from culture after CMV antigen stimulation. The receptor set was obtained from a human donor in good health (CMV status not recorded). Some clones in this sample may be carry-over from other donors' samples.

In this sample, this clonotype turned up many times. V is TRBV20-1 and J is TRBJ1-6, with D unresolved. Germline-derived CDR1 and CDR2 are DFQATT and SNEGSKA (reference sequence). V gave up 1 base and J gave up 0 bases, with 10 bases separating them. This CDR3 has 16 amino acids. The CDR3 reads CSARVPGSSYNSPLHF. CDR3 DNA: TGCAGTGCTAGAGTTCCGGGGAGCTCCTATAATTCACCCCTCCACTTT.

The chain has TRBV7-6 and TRBJ1-2, with a possible D match to TRBD1 (6 bases). The CDR3 totals 15 residues. Trimming took off 3 bases at V and 5 bases at J, with 16 bases between the two ends. Germline CDR1 SGHVS, CDR2 FNYEAQ. Here the CDR3 reads CASSFRGTTTYGYTF. For the CDR3, the DNA is TGTGCCAGCAGCTTCCGCGGGACAACTACTTATGGCTACACCTTC.

There are a few counts of this clonotype. The V call is TRBV2, the J call TRBJ2-2; the match to TRBD1 covers 8 bases. CDR3 length equals 14 residues. V shed 10 bases and J 1 base; nucleotides not matched to a gene: 5. Germline assignment: CDR1 SNHLY and CDR2 FYNNEI. The CDR3 DNA sequence: TGTGCCAACCAGGGACAGGAGAACACCGGGGAGCTGTTTTTT. Its translation is CANQGQENTGELFF.

This clonotype was found a few times. One end of the junction is discordant with germline, which a read error may explain. V is TRBV5-6 and J is TRBJ2-1, with 8 bases that match TRBD1. The CDR3 extends over 11 amino acids. Germline V gives CDR1 SGHDT, CDR2 YYEEEE. CDR3 protein: CASSPGQGHLF. CDR3 in DNA: TGTGCCAGCAGCCCAGGACAGGGCCATCTCTTC.

This rearrangement joins TRBV7-8 to TRBJ1-2; D unresolved. Trimming removed 5 bases at V and 6 bases at J, with 13 bases between. The CDR3 extends over 13 amino acids. CDR1 is SGHVS, CDR2 FQNEAQ, per germline. The CDR3 loop reads CASSPTWTDGYTF. The CDR3 DNA follows: TGTGCCAGCAGCCCAACCTGGACTGATGGCTACACCTTC.

This clonotype was seen a handful of times. The V gene is TRBV9, the J gene TRBJ2-3; D call uncertain. The CDR3 covers 15 residues. Trimming stripped 0 bases from V and 0 bases from J, with 8 bases between. Germline V CDR1 and CDR2: SGDLS, YYNGEE. The CDR3 DNA is TGTGCCAGCAGCGTAGGGTCAACTAGCACAGATACGCAGTATTTT. Translating it yields CASSVGSTSTDTQYF.

This clonotype was seen a few times. The chain is built from TRBV7-4 and TRBJ1-6; 8 nucleotides line up with TRBD1. Trimming removed 5 bases from V and 8 bases from J; junction bases left unmatched: 5. CDR1 and CDR2 from the germline V gene are SGHVT and SQSDAQ. The CDR3 length is 14 residues. DNA of the CDR3: TGTGCCAGCAGCCGGACAGGGTCGGATTCACCCCTCCACTTT. Protein sequence: CASSRTGSDSPLHF. Supplemented by reference TRBV7-4 and TRBJ1-6, the full variable domain reads GAGVSQSPRYKVAKRGRDVALRCDSISGHVTLYWYRQTLGQGSEVLTYSQSDAQRDKSGRPSGRFSAERPERSVSTLKIQRTEQGDSAVYLCASSRTGSDSPLHFGNGTRLTVT.

This rearrangement joins TRBV12-5 to TRBJ2-5; D not resolved. CDR3 length: 15 residues. Between the trimmed V and J ends, which lost 3 bases and 1 base, there was a span of 12 bases. Germline CDR1 is LGHNT and CDR2 is FRNRAP. CDR3 region: CASGFPTGPQETQYF. CDR3 nucleotides: TGTGCTAGTGGTTTCCCGACGGGTCCCCAAGAGACCCAGTACTTC.

CDR3 in DNA: TGTGCCAGCCTCTCAGACCCGGGCTCTGGAAACACCATATATTTT. It specifies CASLSDPGSGNTIYF. The rearrangement joins TRBV19 to TRBJ1-3; the D is unclear. This CDR3 is built from 15 residues. Germline-derived CDR1 and CDR2 are LNHDA and SQIVND (reference sequence). V was cut by 9 bases and J by 0 bases, with 15 bases left in between.

Ten or more counts support this clonotype. This chain's CDR3 is CASSLESSGSRNEQFF. CDR3 nucleotide sequence: TGTGCCAGCAGCTTAGAGTCTAGCGGGAGCAGAAATGAGCAGTTCTTC. The chain links TRBV7-6 to TRBJ2-1; 10 bases line up with TRBD2. J was trimmed by 7 bases and V by 1 base; bases with no gene match: 7. The CDR3 has 16 residues. The germline V gene has CDR1 SGHVS and CDR2 FNYEAQ. The full variable domain, completed using reference TRBV7-6 and TRBJ2-1, is GAGVSQSPRYKVTKRGQDVALRCDPISGHVSLYWYRQALGQGPEFLTYFNYEAQQDKSGLPNDRFSAERPEGSISTLTIQRTEQRDSAMYRCASSLESSGSRNEQFFGPGTRLTVL.

This clonotype was seen a handful of times. This chain uses TRBV4-1 with TRBJ2-1; D unclear. The V and J ends lost 0 bases and 5 bases respectively, with 5 bases between them. CDR3 length: 13 residues. CDR1 and CDR2 (germline): MGHRA, YSYEKL. In DNA form, the CDR3 reads TGCGCCAGCAGCCAAGATGGAGACAATGAGCAGTTCTTC. The encoded protein is CASSQDGDNEQFF.

This clonotype was seen a few times. The rearrangement uses TRBV27 and TRBJ1-1, with D uncertain. The CDR3 extends over 13 amino acids. The V and J ends lost 4 bases and 1 base respectively, with 7 bases between them. CDR1 and CDR2 (germline): MNHEY, SMNVEV (reference sequence). The CDR3 coding sequence is TGTGCCAGCAGTTACGAGACGAACACTGAAGCTTTCTTT. Protein product: CASSYETNTEAFF.

The chain links TRBV28 to TRBJ2-7, with 8 bases aligning to TRBD2. The V segment lost 1 base and the J segment 1 base; nucleotides outside the gene matches: 9. The CDR3 covers 17 residues. The germline gives CDR1 MDHEN, CDR2 SYDVKM. This CDR3 reads CASSLSLVGGDSYEQYF. CDR3 DNA: TGTGCCAGCAGTTTATCTTTAGTCGGGGGGGATTCCTACGAGCAGTACTTC. Together with reference TRBV28 and TRBJ2-7, the CDR3 gives the full variable domain: DVKVTQSSRYLVKRTGEKVFLECVQDMDHENMFWYRQDPGLGLRLIYFSYDVKMKEKGDIPEGYSVSREKKERFSLILESASTNQTSMYLCASSLSLVGGDSYEQYFGPGTRLTVT.

This clonotype has just a few counts. V gene TRBV6-8 combines with J gene TRBJ1-1; no clear D gene. Germline V lookup: CDR1 MNHGY, CDR2 SAAAGT. The CDR3 spans 15 residues. Trimming shortened V by 6 bases and J by 1 base, and 15 bases separated the two germline ends. The DNA of the CDR3 is TGTGCCAGCAGCTCCCCGGCAGGAAAGAACACTGAAGCTTTCTTT. Its translation: CASSSPAGKNTEAFF.

The genes are TRBV7-9 and TRBJ1-6; TRBD1 matches 7 bases. This CDR3 comprises 17 residues. Germline lookup yields CDR1 SEHNR and CDR2 FQNEAQ (reference sequence). The J segment lost 7 bases and the V segment lost 4 bases, leaving 13 bases of the junction unmatched. Here the CDR3 DNA reads TGTGCCAGCAGCTCTCCCCTGGGGCACAGGGGAAATTCACCCCTCCACTTT. Its translation: CASSSPLGHRGNSPLHF.

This chain joins TRBV12-3 or TRBV12-4 and TRBJ1-3; D gene ambiguous. V was shortened by 2 bases and J by 0 bases, with 14 bases between the two germline ends. CDR3 length: 17 residues. CDR3 region: CASSLRLSAFSGNTIYF. DNA for the CDR3: TGTGCCAGCAGTTTAAGGCTTTCAGCCTTCTCTGGAAACACCATATATTTT.

The J gene is TRBJ1-2, the V gene TRBV3-1; 9 nucleotides align to TRBD1. Trimming removed 8 bases from V and 8 bases from J; junction bases left unmatched: 6. The CDR3 is made up of 12 amino acids. Germline CDR1 and CDR2: LGHDT and YNNKEL (reference sequence). The CDR3 protein is CASWDRADGYTF. CDR3 nucleotide sequence: TGTGCCAGCTGGGACAGGGCCGACGGCTACACCTTC.

This clonotype was picked up many times. The V call is TRBV7-2, the J call TRBJ1-5; 8 bases match TRBD1. Germline V gives CDR1 SGHTA, CDR2 FQGNSA. With 5 bases clipped from V and 2 bases from J, the junction kept 8 bases outside the gene matches. This CDR3 is built from 16 residues. The CDR3 protein is CASSRNPDRGNQPQHF. Written as DNA, the CDR3 is TGTGCCAGCAGCCGAAATCCGGACAGGGGCAATCAGCCCCAGCATTTT.

This clonotype was seen a single time. The genes are TRBV29-1 and TRBJ2-1; D remains unclear. Trimming shortened V by 5 bases and J by 6 bases, and 5 bases separated the two germline ends. Germline CDR1 and CDR2: SQVTM and ANQGSEA. The CDR3 sequence is 10 residues long. The CDR3 is CSVQINEQFF. Written as DNA, the CDR3 is TGCAGCGTTCAGATCAATGAGCAGTTCTTC.

The chain carries TRBV19 and TRBJ1-5; 10 nucleotides match TRBD1. The trim removed 5 bases at V and 7 bases at J, leaving 14 bases unmatched. This CDR3 spans 17 amino acids. Germline values: CDR1 LNHDA, CDR2 SQIVND (reference sequence). CDR3 sequence: CASSHWSRDRGGQPQHF. The CDR3, as DNA: TGTGCCAGTAGTCACTGGTCTCGGGACAGGGGAGGGCAGCCCCAGCATTTT.

The chain is built from TRBV5-1 and TRBJ2-7; 10 nucleotides align to TRBD2. V dropped 0 bases and J dropped 0; count of bases not matched to a gene: 12. Germline loops: CDR1 SGHRS, CDR2 YFSETQ. This CDR3 is built from 19 residues. Here the CDR3 reads CASSLAVRAGGPYSYEQYF. CDR3 bases: TGCGCCAGCAGCTTGGCTGTTAGAGCGGGAGGGCCCTACTCCTACGAGCAGTACTTC.

The chain uses TRBV12-3 or TRBV12-4 and TRBJ2-7; TRBD1 aligns across 10 bases. The CDR3 loop spans 16 amino acids. V was clipped by 3 bases and J by 2 bases; unmatched bases: 7. CDR3 residues: CASSFTRDRGTYEQYF. The CDR3 DNA reads as TGTGCCAGCAGTTTCACTCGGGACAGGGGAACCTACGAGCAGTACTTC.

This clonotype appeared a few times. This rearrangement joins TRBV27 to TRBJ1-5; D is undetermined. V lost 6 bases and J 0 bases, leaving 12 bases between the germline ends. Germline loops: CDR1 MNHEY, CDR2 SMNVEV (reference sequence). This CDR3 comprises 15 residues. The CDR3 protein is CASSNFGPSNQPQHF. CDR3 DNA: TGTGCCAGCAGCAACTTCGGCCCTAGCAATCAGCCCCAGCATTTT.

V and J are TRBV6-2 or TRBV6-3 and TRBJ2-1; TRBD1 or TRBD2 may be the D gene (6 bases each). This CDR3 is built from 15 residues. V lost 7 bases and J 10 bases, leaving 23 bases between the germline ends. From germline, CDR1 is MNHEY and CDR2 SVGEGT. This CDR3 is CASTPQPRGQGEQFF. The CDR3 coding sequence is TGTGCCAGCACCCCCCAGCCGCGGGGCCAGGGGGAGCAGTTCTTC.

V and J are TRBV7-8 and TRBJ1-2; unclear D gene. Germline V gene data show CDR1 as SGHVS and CDR2 as FQNEAQ. This CDR3 contains 15 residues. Trimming took 1 base from V and 4 from J, leaving 13 bases between them. The CDR3: CASSLVSGGSYGYTF. DNA for the CDR3: TGTGCCAGCAGCTTAGTTAGCGGCGGGAGCTATGGCTACACCTTC.